The TCR beta chain under discussion was sequenced for a study of control samples from healthy donors and cancer patients. TCRdb's table, derived via immunoSEQ multiplex PCR, lists solely in-frame clones and lacks some. The data hold around 170,000 clones, with more than 90% observed a single time. The sequence was obtained from a man aged 25 to 40 in good health. Input material: blood.

The CDR3 loop is CASSSTQGQASYEQYF. CDR3 nucleotides: TGTGCCAGCAGCTCAACCCAGGGACAGGCCTCCTACGAGCAGTACTTC. The chain joins TRBV7-9 to TRBJ2-7, with 8 bases aligning to TRBD1. Germline trimming cut 4 bases from V and 0 bases from J; bases unmatched to any gene: 8. This CDR3 has 16 residues. Germline CDR1 is SEHNR and CDR2 is FQNEAQ (reference sequence).